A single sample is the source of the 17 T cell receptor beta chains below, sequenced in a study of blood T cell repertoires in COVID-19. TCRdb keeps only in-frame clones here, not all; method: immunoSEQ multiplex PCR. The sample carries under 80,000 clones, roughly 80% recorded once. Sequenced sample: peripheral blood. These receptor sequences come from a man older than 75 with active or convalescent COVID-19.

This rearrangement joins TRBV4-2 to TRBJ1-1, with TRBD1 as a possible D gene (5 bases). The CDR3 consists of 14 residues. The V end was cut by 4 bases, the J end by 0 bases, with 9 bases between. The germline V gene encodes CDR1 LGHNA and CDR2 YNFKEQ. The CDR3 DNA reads TGTGCCAGCAGCCCCGACAGTATGAACACTGAAGCTTTCTTT. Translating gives CASSPDSMNTEAFF.

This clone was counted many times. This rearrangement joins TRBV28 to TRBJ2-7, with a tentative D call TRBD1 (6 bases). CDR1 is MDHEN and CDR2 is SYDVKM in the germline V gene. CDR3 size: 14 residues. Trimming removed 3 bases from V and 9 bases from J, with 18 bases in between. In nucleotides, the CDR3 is TGTGCCAGCAGTTTCACCGACAACAGGGTAGGGCAGTACTTC. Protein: CASSFTDNRVGQYF.

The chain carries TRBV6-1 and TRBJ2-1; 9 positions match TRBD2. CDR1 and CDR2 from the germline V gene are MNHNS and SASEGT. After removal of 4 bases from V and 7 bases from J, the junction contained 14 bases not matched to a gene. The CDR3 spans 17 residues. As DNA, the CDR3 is TGTGCCAGCAGTGGCAAGGTCCTAAGCGGGGGGTTGAATGAGCAGTTCTTC. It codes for CASSGKVLSGGLNEQFF.

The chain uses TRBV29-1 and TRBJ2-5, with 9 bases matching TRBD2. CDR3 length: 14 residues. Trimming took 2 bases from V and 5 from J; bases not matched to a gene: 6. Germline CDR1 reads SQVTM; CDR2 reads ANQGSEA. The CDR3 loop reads CSVELAGLAETQYF. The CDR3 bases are TGCAGCGTTGAACTAGCGGGATTAGCCGAGACCCAGTACTTC.

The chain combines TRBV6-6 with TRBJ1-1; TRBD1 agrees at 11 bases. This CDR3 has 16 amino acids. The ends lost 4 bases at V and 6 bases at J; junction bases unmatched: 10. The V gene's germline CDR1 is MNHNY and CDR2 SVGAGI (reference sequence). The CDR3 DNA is TGTGCCAGCAGTTCCGTCTATAGGACAGGGGGCGCTGAAGCTTTCTTT. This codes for CASSSVYRTGGAEAFF.

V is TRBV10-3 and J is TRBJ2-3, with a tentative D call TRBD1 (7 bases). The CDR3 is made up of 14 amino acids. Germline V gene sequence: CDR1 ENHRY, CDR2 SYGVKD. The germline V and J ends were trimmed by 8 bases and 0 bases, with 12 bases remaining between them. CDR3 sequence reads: CAIQGDLSTDTQYF. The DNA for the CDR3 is TGTGCCATCCAGGGGGACTTGAGCACAGATACGCAGTATTTT.

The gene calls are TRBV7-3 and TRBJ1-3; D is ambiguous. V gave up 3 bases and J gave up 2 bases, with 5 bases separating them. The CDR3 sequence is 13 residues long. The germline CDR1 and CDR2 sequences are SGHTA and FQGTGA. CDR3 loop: CASSFKPGNTIYF. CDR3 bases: TGTGCCAGCAGCTTTAAGCCTGGAAACACCATATATTTT. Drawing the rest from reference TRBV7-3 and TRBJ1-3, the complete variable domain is GAGVSQTPSNKVTEKGKYVELRCDPISGHTALYWYRQSLGQGPEFLIYFQGTGAADDSGLPNDRFFAVRPEGSVSTLKIQRTERGDSAVYLCASSFKPGNTIYFGEGSWLTVV.

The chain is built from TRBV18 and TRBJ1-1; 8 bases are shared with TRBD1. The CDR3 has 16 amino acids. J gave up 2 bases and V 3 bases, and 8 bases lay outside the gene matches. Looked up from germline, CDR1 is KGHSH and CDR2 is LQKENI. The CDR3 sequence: CASSPMSTGANTEAFF. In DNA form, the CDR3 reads TGTGCCAGCTCACCTATGTCGACAGGGGCTAACACTGAAGCTTTCTTT.

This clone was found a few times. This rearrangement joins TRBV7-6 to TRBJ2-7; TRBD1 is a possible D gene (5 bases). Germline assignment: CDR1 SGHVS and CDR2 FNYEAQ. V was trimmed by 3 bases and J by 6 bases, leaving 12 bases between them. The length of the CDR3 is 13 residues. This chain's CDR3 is CASSLAGQAEQYF. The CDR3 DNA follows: TGTGCCAGCAGCTTGGCAGGGCAGGCCGAGCAGTACTTC.

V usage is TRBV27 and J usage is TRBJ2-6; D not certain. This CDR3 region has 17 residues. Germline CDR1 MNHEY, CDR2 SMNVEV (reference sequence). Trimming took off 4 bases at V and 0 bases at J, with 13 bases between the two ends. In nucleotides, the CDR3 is TGTGCCAGCAGTTCAGAGTCCGACTTCTCTGGGGCCAACGTCCTGACTTTC. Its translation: CASSSESDFSGANVLTF.

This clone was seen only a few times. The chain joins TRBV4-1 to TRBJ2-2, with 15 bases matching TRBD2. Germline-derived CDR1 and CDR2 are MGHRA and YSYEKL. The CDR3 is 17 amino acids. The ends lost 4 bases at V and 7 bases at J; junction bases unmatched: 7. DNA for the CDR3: TGCGCCAGCAGCCCCGGACTAGCGGGGGGGCGCGGCGGGGAGCTGTTTTTT. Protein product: CASSPGLAGGRGGELFF.

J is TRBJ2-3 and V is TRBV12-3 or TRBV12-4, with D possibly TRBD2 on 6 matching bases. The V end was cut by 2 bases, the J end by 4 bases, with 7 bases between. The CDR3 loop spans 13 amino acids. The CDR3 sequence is CASSLRRADTQYF. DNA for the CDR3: TGTGCCAGCAGTTTACGGAGGGCAGATACGCAGTATTTT.

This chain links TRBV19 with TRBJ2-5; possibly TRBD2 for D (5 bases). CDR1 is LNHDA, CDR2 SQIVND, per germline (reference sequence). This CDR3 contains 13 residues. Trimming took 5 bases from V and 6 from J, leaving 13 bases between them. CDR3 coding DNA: TGTGCCAGTAGTGAGACTATGTACCAGACCCAGTACTTC. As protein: CASSETMYQTQYF.

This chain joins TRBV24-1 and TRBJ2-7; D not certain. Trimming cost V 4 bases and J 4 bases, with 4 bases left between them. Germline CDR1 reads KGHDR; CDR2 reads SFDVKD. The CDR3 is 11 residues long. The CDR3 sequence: CATSDHYEQYF. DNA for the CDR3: TGTGCCACCAGTGACCATTACGAGCAGTACTTC.

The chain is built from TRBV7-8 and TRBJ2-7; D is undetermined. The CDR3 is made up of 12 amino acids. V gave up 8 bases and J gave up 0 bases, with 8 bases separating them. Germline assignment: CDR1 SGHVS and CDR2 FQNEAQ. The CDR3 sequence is CASGPFSYEQYF. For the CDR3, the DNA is TGTGCCAGCGGCCCCTTCTCCTACGAGCAGTACTTC.

The CDR3 nucleotides read TGTGCCACCAGCAGGGCCGGGGTGGGGGCGAAGGGAACTAATGAAAAACTGTTTTTT. Residues: CATSRAGVGAKGTNEKLFF. The chain recombines TRBV15 with TRBJ1-4, with a possible D match to TRBD1 (6 bases). The germline CDR1 and CDR2 sequences are LNHNV and YYDKDF (reference sequence). The CDR3 has 19 residues. V gave up 3 bases and J gave up 1 base, with 21 bases separating them.

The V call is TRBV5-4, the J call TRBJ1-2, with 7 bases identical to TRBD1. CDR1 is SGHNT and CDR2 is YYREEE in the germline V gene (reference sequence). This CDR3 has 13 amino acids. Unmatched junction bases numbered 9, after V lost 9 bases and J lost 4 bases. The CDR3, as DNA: TGTGCCACGAGTGGTTCAGGGGGCTATGGCTACACCTTC. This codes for CATSGSGGYGYTF.